The rows below give T cell receptor beta chains drawn from one sample of a study of cytomegalovirus exposure and HLA in healthy donors. Some clones are missing from TCRdb's copy, which holds only in-frame ones; the method was immunoSEQ multiplex PCR. The sample yields more than 90,000 clones, around 83% seen once. The sample was PBMCs. Every receptor here comes from a man in his thirties or forties in good health and CMV-seropositive. Each CDR3 is given with its conserved first and last residue. A D gene is named only where the DNA matches it firmly. The size field is filled for only some rows; it gives once, few, many or a size class.

clone_size: .
d_call: .
v_call: TRBV5-1
j_call: TRBJ1-1
cdr3_aa: CASSGLGMNTEAFF
cdr3_nt: TGCGCCAGCAGCGGCCTAGGTATGAACACTGAAGCTTTCTTT

clone_size: .
d_call: TRBD1
v_call: TRBV5-1
j_call: TRBJ2-5
cdr3_aa: CASSLDAGQGAETQYF
cdr3_nt: TGCGCCAGCAGCTTGGACGCGGGACAGGGGGCAGAGACCCAGTACTTC

clone_size: .
d_call: .
v_call: TRBV6-5
j_call: TRBJ1-2
cdr3_aa: CANSYNRAKGSHGYTF
cdr3_nt: TGTGCCAACAGTTACAACAGGGCTAAGGGGAGTCATGGCTACACCTTC

clone_size: once
d_call: .
v_call: TRBV9
j_call: TRBJ2-7
cdr3_aa: CASSEGSGPYEQYF
cdr3_nt: TGTGCCAGCAGCGAGGGGTCCGGGCCATACGAGCAGTACTTC

clone_size: .
d_call: .
v_call: TRBV12-2
j_call: TRBJ1-1
cdr3_aa: CASRLDRLNTEAFF
cdr3_nt: TGTGCAAGTCGCTTAGACAGGCTGAACACTGAAGCTTTCTTT

clone_size: .
d_call: .
v_call: TRBV18
j_call: TRBJ2-1
cdr3_aa: CASSPGQSTYNEQFF
cdr3_nt: TGTGCCAGCTCGCCAGGACAGTCTACCTACAATGAGCAGTTCTTC

clone_size: .
d_call: TRBD1
v_call: TRBV7-8
j_call: TRBJ2-7
cdr3_aa: CASSLHGTGVPYEQYF
cdr3_nt: TGTGCCAGCAGCTTACACGGGACAGGGGTTCCCTACGAGCAGTACTTC

clone_size: few
d_call: TRBD1
v_call: TRBV18
j_call: TRBJ2-2
cdr3_aa: CASSPRQQGANTGELFF
cdr3_nt: TGTGCCAGCTCACCACGACAACAGGGGGCGAACACCGGGGAGCTGTTTTTT

clone_size: .
d_call: TRBD2
v_call: TRBV7-2
j_call: TRBJ2-1
cdr3_aa: CASRTAGAGPLNEQFF
cdr3_nt: TGTGCCAGCAGGACGGCAGGAGCGGGGCCCCTCAATGAGCAGTTCTTC

clone_size: few
d_call: .
v_call: TRBV5-4
j_call: TRBJ2-3
cdr3_aa: CASSPEGRARDTQYF
cdr3_nt: TGTGCCAGCAGCCCGGAGGGCCGGGCTAGGGATACGCAGTATTTT

clone_size: .
d_call: TRBD2
v_call: TRBV30
j_call: TRBJ2-5
cdr3_aa: CAWIPRLAGETQYF
cdr3_nt: TGTGCCTGGATTCCACGGCTAGCGGGGGAGACCCAGTACTTC

clone_size: .
d_call: .
v_call: TRBV9
j_call: TRBJ1-6
cdr3_aa: CAGSAGSSYNSPLHF
cdr3_nt: TGTGCCGGCAGCGCTGGTAGCTCCTATAATTCACCCCTCCACTTT

clone_size: .
d_call: TRBD2
v_call: TRBV27
j_call: TRBJ2-1
cdr3_aa: CASSSGGLNEQFF
cdr3_nt: TGTGCCAGCAGTAGCGGGGGCCTGAATGAGCAGTTCTTC

clone_size: .
d_call: .
v_call: TRBV13
j_call: TRBJ2-1
cdr3_aa: CASSLGPFGGYEQFF
cdr3_nt: TGTGCCAGCAGCTTAGGCCCCTTTGGCGGCTATGAGCAGTTCTTC

clone_size: once
d_call: .
v_call: TRBV9
j_call: TRBJ2-7
cdr3_aa: CASSVAAGTYEQYF
cdr3_nt: TGTGCCAGCAGCGTAGCAGCGGGTACCTACGAGCAGTACTTC

clone_size: .
d_call: .
v_call: TRBV6-5
j_call: TRBJ2-1
cdr3_aa: CASSWNRGSAGNEQFF
cdr3_nt: TGTGCCAGCAGTTGGAATCGTGGTAGCGCGGGCAATGAGCAGTTCTTC

clone_size: .
d_call: .
v_call: TRBV5-4
j_call: TRBJ1-6
cdr3_aa: CASSLRTGLPGPLHF
cdr3_nt: TGTGCCAGCAGCTTGCGAACAGGGCTCCCAGGACCCCTCCACTTT

clone_size: .
d_call: .
v_call: TRBV10-1
j_call: TRBJ2-1
cdr3_aa: CASSEHLANLNEQFF
cdr3_nt: TGCGCCAGCAGTGAGCACCTAGCGAATCTGAATGAGCAGTTCTTC

clone_size: few
d_call: .
v_call: TRBV4-2
j_call: TRBJ2-5
cdr3_aa: CASSQELPSAGETQYF
cdr3_nt: TGTGCCAGCAGCCAAGAACTCCCTAGCGCAGGGGAGACCCAGTACTTC

clone_size: .
d_call: TRBD1
v_call: TRBV28
j_call: TRBJ1-3
cdr3_aa: CASSSWTGADGNTIYF
cdr3_nt: TGTGCCAGCAGTTCGTGGACAGGGGCAGATGGAAACACCATATATTTT

clone_size: .
d_call: .
v_call: TRBV9
j_call: TRBJ2-5
cdr3_aa: CASSVGTSFSETQYF
cdr3_nt: TGTGCCAGCAGCGTAGGGACTTCGTTTAGCGAGACCCAGTACTTC

clone_size: .
d_call: TRBD1
v_call: TRBV5-4
j_call: TRBJ1-4
cdr3_aa: CASSLLGQGKEKLFF
cdr3_nt: TGTGCCAGCAGCTTACTGGGACAGGGGAAGGAAAAACTGTTTTTT

clone_size: .
d_call: .
v_call: TRBV19
j_call: TRBJ1-2
cdr3_aa: CAISAGRDYGYTF
cdr3_nt: TGTGCCATAAGTGCGGGCCGGGACTATGGCTACACCTTC

clone_size: .
d_call: .
v_call: TRBV7-2
j_call: TRBJ2-5
cdr3_aa: CASSPQETQYF
cdr3_nt: TGTGCCAGCAGCCCGCAAGAGACCCAGTACTTC

clone_size: .
d_call: TRBD2
v_call: TRBV5-1
j_call: TRBJ2-1
cdr3_aa: CASSPSGGDYNEQFF
cdr3_nt: TGCGCCAGCAGCCCGAGCGGGGGGGATTACAATGAGCAGTTCTTC

clone_size: .
d_call: TRBD1
v_call: TRBV28
j_call: TRBJ1-2
cdr3_aa: CASKGTGGTRINYGYTF
cdr3_nt: TGTGCCAGCAAGGGGACAGGGGGCACACGGATTAACTATGGCTACACCTTC

clone_size: .
d_call: .
v_call: TRBV6-6
j_call: TRBJ1-1
cdr3_aa: CASNTGLLNTEAFF
cdr3_nt: TGTGCCAGCAACACGGGACTCTTGAACACTGAAGCTTTCTTT

clone_size: .
d_call: .
v_call: TRBV10-1
j_call: TRBJ2-3
cdr3_aa: CARRVGGATDTQYF
cdr3_nt: TGCGCCCGCCGAGTGGGGGGTGCCACAGATACGCAGTATTTT

clone_size: .
d_call: .
v_call: TRBV6-1
j_call: TRBJ1-4
cdr3_aa: CASSEFREGKLFF
cdr3_nt: TGTGCCAGCAGTGAATTTAGGGAGGGAAAACTGTTTTTT

clone_size: .
d_call: .
v_call: TRBV7-6
j_call: TRBJ1-5
cdr3_aa: CASSLAYRNQPQHF
cdr3_nt: TGTGCCAGCAGCTTAGCTTACCGGAATCAGCCCCAGCATTTT

clone_size: .
d_call: TRBD2
v_call: TRBV2
j_call: TRBJ2-2
cdr3_aa: CASRDWTSGSNTGELFF
cdr3_nt: TGTGCCAGCAGGGACTGGACTAGCGGGTCGAACACCGGGGAGCTGTTTTTT

clone_size: .
d_call: .
v_call: TRBV4-1
j_call: TRBJ1-3
cdr3_aa: CASSPLGVGGNTIYF
cdr3_nt: TGCGCCAGCAGCCCCCTCGGGGTCGGGGGAAACACCATATATTTT